Here is one TCR beta chain with its context. Looked up from germline, CDR1 is SGHRS and CDR2 is YFSETQ. The CDR3 consists of 15 residues. The V end was cut by 2 bases, the J end by 2 bases, with 13 bases between. The data were taken from a study of CD8 T cells in Susac syndrome. Study-wide background: There were about six sequenced Susac syndrome patients with active disease and eight or nine in remission.

Random hexamers were used to reverse transcribe the RNA input (about 0.5 to 1 ug). TCRdb fed the immunoSEQ multiplex PCR reads into MiXCR, producing one record per CDR3 protein. The table records 150,000 to 200,000 distinct CDR3 sequences, 75% to 95% of them present only once. Negative isolation was used for CD8+ and CD4+ T cells, and FACS enrichment was applied to TEMRA cells. V usage is TRBV5-1 and J usage is TRBJ2-5; the D gene is possibly TRBD2 (5 bases). The origin of this receptor is a human donor with Susac syndrome. The sample was CD4+ T cells from PBMCs. CDR3 amino acids: CASSLFEEDQETQYF. The CDR3 bases are TGCGCCAGCAGCTTATTTGAGGAGGATCAAGAGACCCAGTACTTC. Combining the CDR3 with reference TRBV5-1 and TRBJ2-5 gives the whole variable domain KAGVTQTPRYLIKTRGQQVTLSCSPISGHRSVSWYQQTPGQGLQFLFEYFSETQRNKGNFPGRFSGRQFSNSRSEMNVSTLELGDSALYLCASSLFEEDQETQYFGPGTRLLVL.